This passage covers 27 T cell receptor beta chains from one sample sequenced in a study of blood T cell repertoires in COVID-19. Using immunoSEQ multiplex PCR, the repertoire was profiled, and TCRdb retains in-frame clones only, with some absent. The data show around 150,000 clones, roughly 80% seen once. Sequencing was carried out using peripheral blood. The source is a man between 65 and 85 years old with acute or convalescent COVID-19.

The CDR3 DNA is TGTGCCAGCTTGGAGGAGAACACTGAAGCTTTCTTT. Protein product: CASLEENTEAFF. The rearrangement links TRBV6-5 to TRBJ1-1; no firm D call. Trimming shortened V by 8 bases and J by 1 base, and 8 bases separated the two germline ends. This CDR3 comprises 12 residues. Germline CDR1 reads MNHEY; CDR2 reads SVGAGI.

DNA of the CDR3: TGTGCCAGCAGCCTCTACAGACTAGCGGCCTACGAGCAGTACTTC. Translated: CASSLYRLAAYEQYF. The genes are TRBV11-2 and TRBJ2-7; 9 nucleotides align to TRBD2. The CDR3 runs to 15 residues. Trimming took 5 bases from V and 2 from J; bases not matched to a gene: 7. The germline CDR1 and CDR2 sequences are SGHAT and FQNNGV.

The chain combines TRBV3-1 (or the pseudogene TRBV3-2) with TRBJ2-5, with TRBD2 identical over 9 bases. Unmatched junction bases numbered 6, after V lost 3 bases and J lost 4 bases. Germline V gene data show CDR1 as LGHDT and CDR2 as YNNKEL (reference sequence). The CDR3 extends over 15 amino acids. The CDR3 loop is CASSHSGGTPETQYF. CDR3 coding DNA: TGTGCCAGCAGCCATAGCGGGGGCACGCCAGAGACCCAGTACTTC.

The rearrangement joins TRBV28 to TRBJ1-2; no reliable D call. This CDR3 is built from 15 residues. The V and J ends lost 5 bases and 2 bases respectively, with 15 bases between them. The germline V gene encodes CDR1 MDHEN and CDR2 SYDVKM. CDR3: CASSPSSTGNYGYTF. The CDR3 DNA reads as TGTGCCAGCAGTCCATCCTCCACGGGGAACTATGGCTACACCTTC.

The rearrangement links TRBV6-1 to TRBJ2-7; TRBD1 matches 11 bases. Per germline, CDR1 MNHNS and CDR2 SASEGT. With V trimmed by 3 bases and J by 2 bases, 3 bases remained unmatched. The CDR3 is made up of 15 amino acids. The CDR3 region has the DNA TGTGCCAGCAGTGATCAGGACAGGGGGCCCTACGAGCAGTACTTC. Translated: CASSDQDRGPYEQYF.

CDR3 amino acids: CASSKPGLAGIDTQYF. CDR3 DNA: TGTGCCAGTAGTAAACCCGGACTAGCGGGAATAGATACGCAGTATTTT. This sequence joins TRBV19 and TRBJ2-3, with 12 bases aligning to TRBD2. Germline V gene sequence: CDR1 LNHDA, CDR2 SQIVND (reference sequence). CDR3 length: 16 amino acids. The V gene end was trimmed by 4 bases and the J gene end by 5 bases; junction bases not matched to a gene: 7.

The genes are TRBV4-2 and TRBJ2-2; 9 bases align to TRBD2. J was trimmed by 3 bases and V by 6 bases; bases with no gene match: 8. The CDR3 loop spans 16 amino acids. Germline V gene data show CDR1 as LGHNA and CDR2 as YNFKEQ. CDR3 residues: CASSDLAGRDTGELFF. In nucleotides, the CDR3 is TGTGCCAGCAGTGACCTAGCGGGGCGCGACACCGGGGAGCTGTTTTTT.

J is TRBJ1-1 and V is TRBV5-1, with TRBD1 as a possible D gene (5 bases). CDR3 size: 14 residues. Per germline, CDR1 SGHRS and CDR2 YFSETQ. V lost 4 bases and J lost 6, with 16 bases in between. The CDR3 reads CASSDQGGDSEAFF. In nucleotides, the CDR3 is TGCGCCAGCAGCGATCAGGGCGGGGACTCTGAAGCTTTCTTT.

The chain is built from TRBV7-3 and TRBJ1-3; tentatively, D is TRBD1 (5 bases). This CDR3 has 13 amino acids. V was clipped by 4 bases and J by 2 bases, with 6 bases between them. Germline values: CDR1 SGHTA, CDR2 FQGTGA. The CDR3 coding sequence is TGTGCCAGCAGCTCGACAGCTGGAAACACCATATATTTT. It is translated as CASSSTAGNTIYF.

On this clone: This same CDR3 is encoded by further DNA sequences in the sample. The V call is TRBV11-3, the J call TRBJ2-5, with D unresolved. Germline assignment: CDR1 SGHNT and CDR2 YENEEA. The CDR3 extends over 13 amino acids. V was cut by 1 base and J by 4 bases, with 7 bases left in between. CDR3 loop: CASSLGQRETQYF. CDR3 bases: TGTGCCAGCAGCTTAGGACAAAGAGAGACCCAGTACTTC.

The rearrangement joins TRBV4-2 to TRBJ2-7; 9 nucleotides align to TRBD2. Per the germline V gene, CDR1 is LGHNA and CDR2 is YNFKEQ. CDR3 length: 16 amino acids. The ends lost 0 bases at V and 1 base at J; junction bases unmatched: 4. The CDR3 loop is CASSQEWTSASYEQYF. The CDR3 DNA is TGTGCCAGCAGCCAAGAGTGGACTAGCGCTTCCTACGAGCAGTACTTC.

This rearrangement joins TRBV28 to TRBJ2-5, with 9 positions matching TRBD1. The V gene end was trimmed by 4 bases and the J gene end by 0 bases; junction bases not matched to a gene: 6. The CDR3 sequence is 16 residues long. The germline gives CDR1 MDHEN, CDR2 SYDVKM. CDR3 sequence: CASSSGGQGYQETQYF. The CDR3 DNA reads as TGTGCCAGCAGTTCCGGGGGACAGGGTTACCAAGAGACCCAGTACTTC.

The chain combines TRBV7-2 with TRBJ1-2; D ambiguous. The CDR3 is 13 amino acids. Trimming left V 4 bases short and J 8 bases short, with 14 bases between. CDR1 and CDR2 (germline): SGHTA, FQGNSA. The CDR3: CASSSQLNGGYTF. The DNA for the CDR3 is TGTGCCAGCAGCTCCCAACTAAACGGGGGCTACACCTTC.

A note on this clone: Other DNA variants within this sample encode the same CDR3. The chain uses TRBV11-3 and TRBJ2-2; 8 bases line up with TRBD2. CDR3 length: 13 residues. Germline CDR1 is SGHNT and CDR2 is YENEEA. V gave up 5 bases and J gave up 6 bases; unmatched junction bases: 2. In nucleotides, the CDR3 is TGTGCCAGCAGCCGGGGGGGTCCCGGGGAGCTGTTTTTT. It translates to CASSRGGPGELFF.

The chain links TRBV28 to TRBJ2-3; D is perhaps TRBD1 (6 bases). The ends were cut back, 2 bases at V and 0 bases at J, with 12 bases in the middle. Germline assignment: CDR1 MDHEN and CDR2 SYDVKM. The CDR3 runs 16 residues. The CDR3, as DNA: TGTGCCAGCAGTTTACGCCAGGGACAAAGCACAGATACGCAGTATTTT. Its protein product is CASSLRQGQSTDTQYF.

V is TRBV24-1 and J is TRBJ2-1; 12 bases match TRBD1. This CDR3 comprises 14 residues. V shed 4 bases, J shed 15 bases, and the junction held 9 bases outside the gene matches. In germline, CDR1 is KGHDR, CDR2 SFDVKD. CDR3 DNA sequence: TGTGCCACCAGTGACCTTGGGACAGGGGGCAATTGGTTCTTC. As protein: CATSDLGTGGNWFF.

V is TRBV19 and J is TRBJ2-3; TRBD2 is a possible D gene (6 bases). The V end was cut by 4 bases, the J end by 8 bases, with 13 bases between. The CDR3 loop spans 13 amino acids. From germline, CDR1 is LNHDA and CDR2 SQIVND (reference sequence). This CDR3 reads CASSTGLGVTQYF. For the CDR3, the DNA is TGTGCCAGTAGTACGGGACTGGGCGTTACGCAGTATTTT.

The CDR3 reads CASSYLPGQGDSEAFF. In DNA, the CDR3 is TGTGCCAGCAGTTACTTGCCGGGACAGGGAGACTCTGAAGCTTTCTTT. The chain carries TRBV6-5 and TRBJ1-1, with 9 positions matching TRBD1. Germline lookup yields CDR1 MNHEY and CDR2 SVGAGI. The trim removed 1 base at V and 6 bases at J, leaving 9 bases unmatched. The CDR3 runs to 16 residues.

The chain joins TRBV5-4 to TRBJ2-7, with 7 bases identical to TRBD1. The J segment lost 5 bases and the V segment lost 4 bases, leaving 9 bases of the junction unmatched. The CDR3 length is 14 residues. Germline V gives CDR1 SGHNT, CDR2 YYREEE (reference sequence). The CDR3 nucleotides are TGTGCCAGCAGCACCCAGACAGGGCTCGACGAGCAGTACTTC. Protein product: CASSTQTGLDEQYF.

The chain combines TRBV6-5 with TRBJ2-2; no definite D call. This CDR3 spans 15 amino acids. V was cut by 5 bases and J by 4 bases, with 14 bases left in between. Germline-derived CDR1 and CDR2 are MNHEY and SVGAGI. CDR3 nucleotide sequence: TGTGCCAGCAGTACCCCTGCCCGGAGCACCGGGGAGCTGTTTTTT. Translating it yields CASSTPARSTGELFF.

The chain employs TRBV6-5 and TRBJ1-1, with 7 bases lining up with TRBD1. The CDR3 sequence is 16 residues long. The germline V gene has CDR1 MNHEY and CDR2 SVGAGI. V dropped 0 bases and J dropped 5; count of bases not matched to a gene: 9. Here the CDR3 reads CASSYSTGWGATEAFF. The CDR3 bases are TGTGCCAGCAGTTACTCGACAGGGTGGGGTGCGACTGAAGCTTTCTTT.

The V call is TRBV30, the J call TRBJ1-3; D is unresolved. CDR3 size: 14 residues. CDR1 and CDR2 from the germline V gene are GTSNPN and SVGIG (reference sequence). The ends were cut back, 1 base at V and 4 bases at J, with 11 bases in the middle. As DNA, the CDR3 is TGTGCCTGGAGTGACTCGCGGGCCGGAAACACCATATATTTT. The encoded protein is CAWSDSRAGNTIYF.

CDR3 region: CASRRAGGPYEQYF. CDR3 sequence (DNA): TGTGCCAGCAGGAGGGCCGGTGGGCCTTACGAGCAGTACTTC. The genes are TRBV28 and TRBJ2-7; D might be TRBD2 (5 bases). Trimming took 6 bases from V and 4 from J, leaving 16 bases between them. This CDR3 has 14 amino acids. Looked up from germline, CDR1 is MDHEN and CDR2 is SYDVKM.

V is TRBV7-2 and J is TRBJ1-3; 7 bases line up with TRBD1. Germline loops: CDR1 SGHTA, CDR2 FQGNSA. Trimming took 2 bases from V and 4 from J; bases not matched to a gene: 8. This CDR3 has 16 amino acids. The CDR3 sequence is CASSLRGTGAGNTIYF. The CDR3 DNA reads as TGTGCCAGCAGCTTAAGGGGAACAGGGGCGGGAAACACCATATATTTT.

This clone was seen just once. The chain is built from TRBV6-5 and TRBJ1-2; D is perhaps TRBD1 (6 bases). V lost 0 bases to trimming and J lost 1 base, with 12 bases between them. CDR3 length: 16 amino acids. Germline V gene sequence: CDR1 MNHEY, CDR2 SVGAGI. This chain's CDR3 is CASSYSKSRGNYGYTF. DNA of the CDR3: TGTGCCAGCAGTTACTCGAAGTCCAGGGGTAACTATGGCTACACCTTC.

The V gene is TRBV19, the J gene TRBJ1-4; D might be TRBD1 (5 bases). The length of the CDR3 is 14 residues. The V gene's germline CDR1 is LNHDA and CDR2 SQIVND (reference sequence). The V end was cut by 5 bases, the J end by 7 bases, with 14 bases between. The DNA for the CDR3 is TGTGCCAGTAGTCCGGCAGGGAACGGTGAAAAACTGTTTTTT. This encodes CASSPAGNGEKLFF.

As for this clone: The sample has other DNA sequences that encode this CDR3 too. The V gene is TRBV18, the J gene TRBJ2-1, with 11 nucleotides matching TRBD2. V shed 3 bases and J 4 bases; nucleotides not matched to a gene: 2. From germline, CDR1 is KGHSH and CDR2 LQKENI. The CDR3 length is 15 residues. The CDR3 bases are TGTGCCAGCTCACCCGGGACTAGCGGATACAATGAGCAGTTCTTC. Translated: CASSPGTSGYNEQFF.